This note documents a single T cell receptor beta chain sequence. This record comes from a study of blood T cell repertoires in COVID-19. Across the whole study: Whether acute or convalescent, the COVID-19 samples came from the United States, Italy and Spain. Nucleic acid was either cDNA or gDNA, and it came from T cells, B-cell-depleted T cells, or PBMCs.

Profiling relied on immunoSEQ multiplex PCR, and the TCRdb table lists in-frame clones only, not all of them. Among some 260,000 clones listed, roughly 77% were seen once. CDR1 is SGHTA and CDR2 is FQGNSA in the germline V gene. The V end lost 1 base, the J end lost 0 bases, and 7 bases lay between the germline ends. The length of the CDR3 is 15 residues. This TCR came from a woman older than 75 with acute or convalescent COVID-19. The V call is TRBV7-2, the J call TRBJ1-5; D is unclear. The source material was peripheral blood. CDR3 region: CASSLGGVSNQPQHF. The CDR3 nucleotides are TGTGCCAGCAGCTTAGGTGGAGTTAGCAATCAGCCCCAGCATTTT.